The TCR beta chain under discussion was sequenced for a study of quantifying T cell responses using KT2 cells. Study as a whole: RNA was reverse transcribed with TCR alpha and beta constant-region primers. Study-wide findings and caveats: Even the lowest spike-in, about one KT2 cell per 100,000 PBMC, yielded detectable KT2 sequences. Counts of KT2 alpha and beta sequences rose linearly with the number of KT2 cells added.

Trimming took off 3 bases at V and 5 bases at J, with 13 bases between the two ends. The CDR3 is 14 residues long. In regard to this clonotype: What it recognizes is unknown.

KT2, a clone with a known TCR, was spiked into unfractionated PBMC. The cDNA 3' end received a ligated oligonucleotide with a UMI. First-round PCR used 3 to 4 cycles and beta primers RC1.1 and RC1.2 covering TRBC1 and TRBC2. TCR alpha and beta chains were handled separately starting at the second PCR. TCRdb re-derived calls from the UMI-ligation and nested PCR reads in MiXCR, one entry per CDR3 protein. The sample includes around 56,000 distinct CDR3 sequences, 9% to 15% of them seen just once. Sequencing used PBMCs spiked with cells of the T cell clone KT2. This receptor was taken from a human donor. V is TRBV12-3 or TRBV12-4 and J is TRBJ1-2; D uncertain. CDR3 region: CASSLAGVVYGYTF. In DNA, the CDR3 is TGTGCCAGCAGTTTGGCCGGCGTTGTTTATGGCTACACCTTC.